The next 28 T cell receptor beta chains were all read from a single sample in a study of blood T cell repertoires in COVID-19. The table came from immunoSEQ multiplex PCR; TCRdb's copy has only in-frame clones and leaves some out. The table shows 150,000 to 200,000 clones, with approximately 85% occurring only once. The sequenced sample was peripheral blood. The receptor set was obtained from a woman over 75 with acute or convalescent COVID-19.

This chain uses TRBV24-1 with TRBJ2-3; D gene unclear. Germline CDR1 KGHDR, CDR2 SFDVKD. Trimming removed 5 bases at V and 11 bases at J, with 4 bases between. There are 9 residues in the CDR3. CDR3 DNA sequence: TGTGCCACCAGTGCCCGGCAGTATTTT. As protein: CATSARQYF.

V is TRBV9 and J is TRBJ2-7; TRBD2 might be the D (7 bases). The germline V gene has CDR1 SGDLS and CDR2 YYNGEE. V was trimmed by 4 bases and J by 4 bases, leaving 18 bases between them. CDR3 length: 15 residues. CDR3 nucleotides: TGTGCCAGCAGCCCCTTAGGGGGGGCCGGGTACGAGCAGTACTTC. Translated, it gives CASSPLGGAGYEQYF.

The chain combines TRBV5-1 with TRBJ1-3; D is uncertain. CDR1 and CDR2 from the germline V gene are SGHRS and YFSETQ. V was trimmed by 0 bases and J by 0 bases, leaving 7 bases between them. The CDR3 has 15 amino acids. The CDR3, as DNA: TGCGCCAGCAGCTTGGACGCGGGCTCTGGAAACACCATATATTTT. It codes for CASSLDAGSGNTIYF.

The count of this clone is one. Sequence at one end of the junction differs from germline and may be a read error. V is TRBV30 and J is TRBJ1-6, with no clear D. CDR3 length equals 11 residues. Germline V gives CDR1 GTSNPN, CDR2 SVGIG (reference sequence). CDR3 protein: CAWSKGLGRNF. In DNA, the CDR3 is TGTGCCTGGAGTAAAGGACTTGGGAGGAACTTT.

J is TRBJ1-5 and V is TRBV5-1; no clear D gene. V was cut by 0 bases and J by 5 bases, with 15 bases left in between. CDR1 and CDR2 (germline): SGHRS, YFSETQ. This CDR3 comprises 16 residues. The chain's CDR3 is CASSLGGPGGDQPQHF. CDR3 nucleotides: TGCGCCAGCAGCTTGGGCGGGCCCGGTGGGGATCAGCCCCAGCATTTT. Complete variable domain (other parts from reference TRBV5-1 and TRBJ1-5): KAGVTQTPRYLIKTRGQQVTLSCSPISGHRSVSWYQQTPGQGLQFLFEYFSETQRNKGNFPGRFSGRQFSNSRSEMNVSTLELGDSALYLCASSLGGPGGDQPQHFGDGTRLSIL.

The J gene is TRBJ1-5, the V gene TRBV5-6; D possibly corresponds to TRBD1 (5 bases). The germline V gene has CDR1 SGHDT and CDR2 YYEEEE. The CDR3 runs to 16 residues. Trimming took off 0 bases at V and 3 bases at J, with 13 bases between the two ends. The CDR3 sequence is CASSLAGQGTNQPQHF. The CDR3 nucleotides are TGTGCCAGCAGCTTGGCCGGGCAGGGAACCAATCAGCCCCAGCATTTT.

The chain combines TRBV11-2 with TRBJ1-2, with 10 bases aligning to TRBD1. The ends lost 2 bases at V and 8 bases at J; junction bases unmatched: 5. The length of the CDR3 is 14 residues. Per the germline V gene, CDR1 is SGHAT and CDR2 is FQNNGV. CDR3 DNA sequence: TGTGCCAGCAGCTTACGACAGGGGGCGAGAGGCTACACCTTC. Its protein product is CASSLRQGARGYTF.

The chain uses TRBV2 and TRBJ2-3; a weak D match, TRBD2 (5 bases). The CDR3 runs 12 residues. V lost 5 bases and J 5 bases, leaving 8 bases between the germline ends. Germline values: CDR1 SNHLY, CDR2 FYNNEI. Written as DNA, the CDR3 is TGTGCCAGCAGTTTTCGGGGAGATACGCAGTATTTT. As protein: CASSFRGDTQYF. The complete variable domain, with remaining parts taken from reference TRBV2 and TRBJ2-3, reads EPEVTQTPSHQVTQMGQEVILRCVPISNHLYFYWYRQILGQKVEFLVSFYNNEISEKSEIFDDQFSVERPDGSNFTLKIRSTKLEDSAMYFCASSFRGDTQYFGPGTRLTVL.

The rearrangement joins TRBV9 to TRBJ2-2; 7 bases agree with TRBD2. Trimming removed 0 bases from V and 1 base from J; junction bases left unmatched: 3. The germline CDR1 and CDR2 sequences are SGDLS and YYNGEE. The CDR3 contains 16 residues. The CDR3 DNA follows: TGTGCCAGCAGCGTAGCAGCGGGGAAGAACACCGGGGAGCTGTTTTTT. Translating gives CASSVAAGKNTGELFF.

The rearrangement links TRBV20-1 to TRBJ1-2, with a weak D call TRBD1 (6 bases). The length of the CDR3 is 11 residues. The germline V gene encodes CDR1 DFQATT and CDR2 SNEGSKA (reference sequence). Trimming cost V 6 bases and J 5 bases, with 10 bases left between them. The CDR3 loop is CSADRRYGYTF. Written as DNA, the CDR3 is TGCAGTGCCGACAGGAGATATGGCTACACCTTC.

This chain connects TRBV18 to TRBJ2-3; 9 nucleotides align to TRBD1. There are 15 residues in the CDR3. Per the germline V gene, CDR1 is KGHSH and CDR2 is LQKENI. J gave up 0 bases and V 6 bases, and 4 bases lay outside the gene matches. The DNA of the CDR3 is TGTGCCAGCTCTCGTGGACAGGGGAGCACAGATACGCAGTATTTT. Translating gives CASSRGQGSTDTQYF.

The rearrangement links TRBV19 to TRBJ1-3, with D perhaps matching TRBD1 (5 bases). This CDR3 has 17 residues. Trimming stripped 3 bases from V and 1 base from J, with 16 bases between. Germline V gene data show CDR1 as LNHDA and CDR2 as SQIVND (reference sequence). The CDR3 loop is CASSISGAGLSGNTIYF. CDR3 nucleotides: TGTGCCAGTAGTATCTCCGGAGCGGGACTATCTGGAAACACCATATATTTT.

The chain links TRBV5-4 to TRBJ2-4, with D possibly being TRBD1 (5 bases). Germline values: CDR1 SGHNT, CDR2 YYREEE (reference sequence). The CDR3 is 14 amino acids. V lost 1 base and J lost 5, with 10 bases in between. The CDR3 region has the DNA TGTGCCAGCAGCTTGCAGGGTGTCCAAAACATTCAGTACTTC. Translating gives CASSLQGVQNIQYF.

This chain links TRBV18 with TRBJ2-7; perhaps TRBD2 as D (6 bases). CDR1 KGHSH and CDR2 LQKENI come from the germline V gene. With 4 bases removed from V and 4 bases from J, the gap between germline ends came to 23 bases. The CDR3 runs 17 residues. CDR3 coding DNA: TGTGCCAGCTCACAGGGGCCCGATCTTCCCGGGGGTTACGAGCAGTACTTC. Its protein product is CASSQGPDLPGGYEQYF.

The chain is built from TRBV11-2 and TRBJ2-3; no reliable D call. This CDR3 has 14 residues. Germline CDR1 SGHAT, CDR2 FQNNGV. The germline V and J ends were trimmed by 5 bases and 4 bases, with 13 bases remaining between them. CDR3 coding DNA: TGTGCCAGCAGCGACCGGATGACTGCAGATACGCAGTATTTT. Translating it yields CASSDRMTADTQYF.

The chain employs TRBV2 and TRBJ1-2, with D possibly being TRBD1 (6 bases). V lost 4 bases to trimming and J lost 7 bases, with 13 bases between them. The CDR3 runs 13 residues. CDR1 is SNHLY and CDR2 is FYNNEI in the germline V gene. The CDR3 region is CASSAPRGAGYTF. The CDR3 DNA follows: TGTGCCAGCAGTGCACCCAGGGGCGCTGGCTACACCTTC.

The rearrangement links TRBV7-3 to TRBJ2-1; D is unresolved. Germline V lookup: CDR1 SGHTA, CDR2 FQGTGA. Trimming took 2 bases from V and 7 from J, leaving 12 bases between them. The CDR3 sequence is 14 residues long. The CDR3 DNA reads TGTGCCAGCAGCTTACTAGGCAAACTAAATGAGCAGTTCTTC. Translation gives CASSLLGKLNEQFF.

V usage is TRBV7-9 and J usage is TRBJ2-2; a possible D gene is TRBD1 (6 bases). The germline gives CDR1 SEHNR, CDR2 FQNEAQ (reference sequence). V was pared by 1 base and J by 3 bases, with 9 bases between. This CDR3 is 15 amino acids long. In DNA form, the CDR3 reads TGTGCCAGCAGCTTAGAAGGGGGTTACACCGGGGAGCTGTTTTTT. It codes for CASSLEGGYTGELFF. Looking up the rest from reference TRBV7-9 and TRBJ2-2 gives the full variable domain: DTGVSQNPRHKITKRGQNVTFRCDPISEHNRLYWYRQTLGQGPEFLTYFQNEAQLEKSRLLSDRFSAERPKGSFSTLEIQRTEQGDSAMYLCASSLEGGYTGELFFGEGSRLTVL.

The rearrangement uses TRBV29-1 and TRBJ1-5, with TRBD1 identical over 7 bases. The germline CDR1 and CDR2 sequences are SQVTM and ANQGSEA. V was clipped by 4 bases and J by 3 bases; unmatched bases: 3. The CDR3 totals 13 residues. The CDR3 sequence: CSVGQGFNQPQHF. The CDR3 nucleotides read TGCAGCGTTGGACAGGGTTTCAATCAGCCCCAGCATTTT.

The genes are TRBV14 and TRBJ1-6; 7 bases agree with TRBD1. The trim removed 0 bases at V and 7 bases at J, leaving 9 bases unmatched. The CDR3 is made up of 17 amino acids. Germline V gene data show CDR1 as SGHDN and CDR2 as FVKESK. CDR3 region: CASSQEGQSLPNSPLHF. DNA of the CDR3: TGTGCCAGCAGCCAAGAGGGACAGAGCCTACCGAATTCACCCCTCCACTTT.

This sequence joins TRBV5-1 and TRBJ2-3, with D unresolved. CDR1 SGHRS and CDR2 YFSETQ come from the germline V gene. CDR3 length: 14 residues. Trimming took 1 base from V and 3 from J, leaving 9 bases between them. The CDR3 region is CASSLPQSTDTQYF. The CDR3 region has the DNA TGCGCCAGCAGCTTGCCCCAGTCAACAGATACGCAGTATTTT.

Only one count was recorded for this clone. This chain uses TRBV27 with TRBJ1-5, with D possibly matching TRBD1 (6 bases). The V end lost 8 bases, the J end lost 7 bases, and 18 bases lay between the germline ends. The CDR3 contains 14 residues. CDR1 is MNHEY and CDR2 is SMNVEV in the germline V gene (reference sequence). The CDR3 DNA reads TGTGCCAGCCCTAAAACAGGGTTAGGGCAGCCCCAGCATTTT. It encodes CASPKTGLGQPQHF.

This chain joins TRBV7-2 and TRBJ2-1, with TRBD2 as a possible D gene (5 bases). V was pared by 1 base and J by 3 bases, with 13 bases between. Germline CDR1 is SGHTA and CDR2 is FQGNSA. This CDR3 contains 16 residues. CDR3 nucleotide sequence: TGTGCCAGCAGCTTAGAATCGAGCGGTTACTACAATGAGCAGTTCTTC. This sequence encodes CASSLESSGYYNEQFF.

The chain uses TRBV19 and TRBJ2-1; D ambiguous. V lost 5 bases to trimming and J lost 9 bases, with 11 bases between them. CDR3 size: 12 residues. Looked up from germline, CDR1 is LNHDA and CDR2 is SQIVND (reference sequence). DNA of the CDR3: TGTGCCAGTAGTTTCGGAGTAGGTGAGCAGTTCTTC. Amino acid sequence: CASSFGVGEQFF.

V and J are TRBV7-9 and TRBJ2-7, with D maybe TRBD2 (6 bases). This CDR3 is built from 13 residues. Germline CDR1 is SEHNR and CDR2 is FQNEAQ (reference sequence). V gave up 5 bases and J gave up 2 bases, with 10 bases separating them. DNA for the CDR3: TGTGCCAGCAGCCCCGGGGGACCCTACGAGCAGTACTTC. Translated: CASSPGGPYEQYF.

The chain has TRBV5-1 and TRBJ2-1; the match to TRBD2 covers 11 bases. Germline V gene lookup returns CDR1 SGHRS and CDR2 YFSETQ. Germline trimming cut 0 bases from V and 6 bases from J; bases unmatched to any gene: 8. The CDR3 is made up of 17 amino acids. This CDR3 reads CASSLEVSGRAGNEQFF. In nucleotides, the CDR3 is TGCGCCAGCAGCTTGGAGGTTAGCGGGAGGGCGGGCAATGAGCAGTTCTTC.

This clone was picked up a small number of times. The chain is built from TRBV5-1 and TRBJ2-7; TRBD2 matches 9 bases. CDR3 length: 13 amino acids. The germline gives CDR1 SGHRS, CDR2 YFSETQ. J lost 7 bases, V lost 4 bases, and 6 bases had no gene match. The CDR3 loop reads CASSLAGGAEQYF. Here the CDR3 DNA reads TGCGCCAGCAGCCTGGCGGGAGGGGCTGAGCAGTACTTC. Filled out from reference TRBV5-1 and TRBJ2-7, the complete variable domain reads KAGVTQTPRYLIKTRGQQVTLSCSPISGHRSVSWYQQTPGQGLQFLFEYFSETQRNKGNFPGRFSGRQFSNSRSEMNVSTLELGDSALYLCASSLAGGAEQYFGPGTRLTVT.

CDR3 sequence (DNA): TGTGCCAGCAGCAAAGAGGGGGCCACTGAAGCTTTCTTT. Amino acid sequence: CASSKEGATEAFF. V is TRBV21-1 and J is TRBJ1-1; the table calls TRBD1, which could not be checked here. TRBV21-1 is given as a pseudogene. This CDR3 is 13 amino acids long.